This paragraph reports one T cell receptor (beta chain). What it binds is not known. V lost 4 bases and J lost 9, with 19 bases in between. The CDR3 length is 15 residues. The V gene's germline CDR1 is SGHNT and CDR2 YYREEE (reference sequence). Specified time point: week 35, safety follow-up. The investigators gave 300 ug of mutant IDH1 20-mer peptide in each vaccine dose, together with topical imiquimod. This sample was taken from a study of a mutant IDH1 vaccine in newly diagnosed glioma. Clones were sequenced by immunoSEQ multiplex PCR, and TCRdb holds only the in-frame ones, with some missing. The sample holds roughly 26,000 clones, roughly 83% seen once.

V and J are TRBV5-4 and TRBJ2-2, with a weak D call TRBD2 (6 bases). This sequence was found in a man younger than 40 with glioma. This sample comprised PBMCs, obtained from a glioma patient whose treatment included an IDH1 peptide vaccine. CDR3 sequence reads: CASSPTRMGTRELFF. The DNA for the CDR3 is TGTGCCAGCAGCCCGACTAGGATGGGGACCCGGGAGCTGTTTTTT.